This TCR beta chain derives from a study of cytomegalovirus exposure and HLA in healthy donors. For the study at large: Earlier, 100 million to 130 million unique TCR beta sequences were recovered from around 200 million T cells by an analysis. The study, taken as a whole, reports: One variant, a missense change in DCLRE1C, was linked in a later analysis to TCR beta V- and J-gene trimming.

The CDR3 totals 11 residues. Germline loops: CDR1 LNHDA, CDR2 SQIVND (reference sequence). Trimming removed 5 bases at V and 11 bases at J, with 13 bases between. Only one count was recorded for this clone. No antigen is known for it. PCR used 60 Vbeta primers and 13 Jbeta primers. The assay was immunoSEQ multiplex PCR, and TCRdb's table has in-frame clones only and misses some. The sample contains tens of thousands of clones, about 60% of which appear only once. The sequenced material came from PBMCs. V gene TRBV19 combines with J gene TRBJ2-7, with D tentatively TRBD2 (5 bases). The clonotype was recovered from a woman between 40 and 50 years old in good health and CMV-seropositive. Here the CDR3 reads CASSWRSDEYF. CDR3 nucleotides: TGTGCCAGTAGTTGGAGGAGCGATGAGTACTTC.